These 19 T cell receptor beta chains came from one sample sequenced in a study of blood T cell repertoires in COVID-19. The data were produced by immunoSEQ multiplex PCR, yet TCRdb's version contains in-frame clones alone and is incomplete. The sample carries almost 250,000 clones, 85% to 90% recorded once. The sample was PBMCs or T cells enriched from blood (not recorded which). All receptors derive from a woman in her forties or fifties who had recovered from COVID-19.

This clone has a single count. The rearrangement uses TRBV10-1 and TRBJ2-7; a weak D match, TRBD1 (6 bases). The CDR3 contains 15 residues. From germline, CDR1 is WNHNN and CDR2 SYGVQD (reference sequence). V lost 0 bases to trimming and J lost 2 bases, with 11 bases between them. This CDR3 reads CASSESRGRAYEQYF. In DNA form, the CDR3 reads TGCGCCAGCAGTGAGTCCAGGGGTCGGGCCTACGAGCAGTACTTC.

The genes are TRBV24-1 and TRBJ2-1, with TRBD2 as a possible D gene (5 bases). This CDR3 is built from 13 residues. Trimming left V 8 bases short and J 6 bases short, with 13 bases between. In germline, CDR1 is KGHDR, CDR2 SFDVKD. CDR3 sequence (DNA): TGTGCCACCAAAGGGCTCCGGGGCAATGAGCAGTTCTTC. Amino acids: CATKGLRGNEQFF.

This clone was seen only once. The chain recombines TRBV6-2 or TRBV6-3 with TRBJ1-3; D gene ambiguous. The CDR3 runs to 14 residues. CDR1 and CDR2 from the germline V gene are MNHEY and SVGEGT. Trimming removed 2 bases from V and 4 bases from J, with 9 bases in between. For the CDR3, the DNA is TGTGCCAGCAGTTACGGAGGGCCAGGAAACACCATATATTTT. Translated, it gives CASSYGGPGNTIYF.

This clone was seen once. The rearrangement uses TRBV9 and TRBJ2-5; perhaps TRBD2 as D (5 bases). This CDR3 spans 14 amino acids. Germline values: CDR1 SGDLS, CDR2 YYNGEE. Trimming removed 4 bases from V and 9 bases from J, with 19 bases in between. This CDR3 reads CASSPATTPASQYF. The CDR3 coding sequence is TGTGCCAGCAGCCCCGCGACTACGCCAGCGTCCCAGTACTTC.

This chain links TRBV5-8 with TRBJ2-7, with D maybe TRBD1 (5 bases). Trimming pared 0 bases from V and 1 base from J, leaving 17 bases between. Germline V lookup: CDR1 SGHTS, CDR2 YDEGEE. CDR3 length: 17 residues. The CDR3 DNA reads TGTGCCAGCAGCTTGGAGGGTACAGGCTGGAGATCCTACGAGCAGTACTTC. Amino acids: CASSLEGTGWRSYEQYF.

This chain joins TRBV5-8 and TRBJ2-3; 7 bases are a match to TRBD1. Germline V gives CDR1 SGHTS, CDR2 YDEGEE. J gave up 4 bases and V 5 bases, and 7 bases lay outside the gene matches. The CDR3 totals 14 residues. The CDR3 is CASSRGGAADTQYF. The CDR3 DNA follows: TGTGCCAGCAGTCGAGGGGGCGCGGCAGATACGCAGTATTTT.

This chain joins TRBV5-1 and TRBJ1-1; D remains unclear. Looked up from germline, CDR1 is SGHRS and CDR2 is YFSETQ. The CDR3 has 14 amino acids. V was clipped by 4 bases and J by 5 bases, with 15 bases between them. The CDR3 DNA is TGCGCCAGCAGCCTGTCACAATCGCGGACTGAAGCTTTCTTT. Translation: CASSLSQSRTEAFF.

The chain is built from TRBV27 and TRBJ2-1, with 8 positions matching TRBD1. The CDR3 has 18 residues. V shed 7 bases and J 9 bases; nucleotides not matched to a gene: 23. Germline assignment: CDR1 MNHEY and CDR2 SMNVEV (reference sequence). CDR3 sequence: CASTSGSGGTWVRSEQFF. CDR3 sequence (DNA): TGTGCCAGCACGTCTGGGTCAGGGGGCACGTGGGTCCGGAGTGAGCAGTTCTTC.

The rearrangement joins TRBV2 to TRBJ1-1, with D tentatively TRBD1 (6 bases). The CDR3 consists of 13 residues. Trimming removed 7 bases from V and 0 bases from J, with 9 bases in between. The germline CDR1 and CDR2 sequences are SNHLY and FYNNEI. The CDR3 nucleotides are TGTGCCAGCACGACAGGACTGAACACTGAAGCTTTCTTT. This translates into CASTTGLNTEAFF.

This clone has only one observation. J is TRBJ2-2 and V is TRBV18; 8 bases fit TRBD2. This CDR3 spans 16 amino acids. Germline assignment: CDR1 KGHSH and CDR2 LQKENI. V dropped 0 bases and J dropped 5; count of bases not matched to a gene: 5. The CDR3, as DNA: TGTGCCAGCTCACCACCTCAGCGGGAGTTTACCGGGGAGCTGTTTTTT. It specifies CASSPPQREFTGELFF.

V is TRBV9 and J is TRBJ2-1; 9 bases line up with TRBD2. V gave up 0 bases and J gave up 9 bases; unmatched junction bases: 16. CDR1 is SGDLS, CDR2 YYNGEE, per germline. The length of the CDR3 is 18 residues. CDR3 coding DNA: TGTGCCAGCAGCGTAGAGTATAGCGGGAGAGCGGGAGGTAGTGAGCAGTTCTTC. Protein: CASSVEYSGRAGGSEQFF.

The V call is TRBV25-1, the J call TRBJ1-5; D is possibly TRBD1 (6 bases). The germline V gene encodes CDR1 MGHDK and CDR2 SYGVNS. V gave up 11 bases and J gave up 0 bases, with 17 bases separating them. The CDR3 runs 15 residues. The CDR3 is CADGGTPYSNQPQHF. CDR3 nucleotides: TGTGCCGATGGTGGGACACCCTATAGCAATCAGCCCCAGCATTTT.

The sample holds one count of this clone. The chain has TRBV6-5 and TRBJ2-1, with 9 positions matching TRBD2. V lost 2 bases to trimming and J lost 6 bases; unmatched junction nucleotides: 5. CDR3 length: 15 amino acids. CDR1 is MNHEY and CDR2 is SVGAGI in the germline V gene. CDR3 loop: CASSYEAGGPNEQFF. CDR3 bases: TGTGCCAGCAGTTACGAGGCGGGAGGGCCCAATGAGCAGTTCTTC.

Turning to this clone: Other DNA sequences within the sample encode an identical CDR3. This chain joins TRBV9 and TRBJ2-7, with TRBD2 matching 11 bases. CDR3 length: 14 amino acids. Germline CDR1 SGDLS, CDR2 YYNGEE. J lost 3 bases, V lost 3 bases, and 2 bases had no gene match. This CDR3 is CASSAGTSGYEQYF. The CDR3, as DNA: TGTGCCAGCAGCGCTGGGACTAGCGGCTACGAGCAGTACTTC.

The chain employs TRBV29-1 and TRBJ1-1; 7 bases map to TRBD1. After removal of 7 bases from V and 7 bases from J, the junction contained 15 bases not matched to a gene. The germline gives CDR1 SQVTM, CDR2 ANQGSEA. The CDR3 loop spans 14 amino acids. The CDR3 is CSGTPTGTDLEAFF. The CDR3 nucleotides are TGCAGCGGCACCCCAACCGGGACAGACCTTGAAGCTTTCTTT.

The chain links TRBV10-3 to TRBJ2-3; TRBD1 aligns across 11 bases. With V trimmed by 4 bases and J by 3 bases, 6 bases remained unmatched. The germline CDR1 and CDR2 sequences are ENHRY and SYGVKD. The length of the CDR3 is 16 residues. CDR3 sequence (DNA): TGTGCCATCAGTGCCGGGACAGGGGGTCTGACAGATACGCAGTATTTT. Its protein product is CAISAGTGGLTDTQYF.

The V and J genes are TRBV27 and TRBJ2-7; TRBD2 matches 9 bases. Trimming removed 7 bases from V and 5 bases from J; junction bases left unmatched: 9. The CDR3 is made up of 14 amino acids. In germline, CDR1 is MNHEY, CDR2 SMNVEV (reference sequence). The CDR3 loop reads CASTLSGSVDEQYF. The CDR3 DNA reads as TGTGCCAGCACCCTTAGCGGGAGCGTCGACGAGCAGTACTTC.

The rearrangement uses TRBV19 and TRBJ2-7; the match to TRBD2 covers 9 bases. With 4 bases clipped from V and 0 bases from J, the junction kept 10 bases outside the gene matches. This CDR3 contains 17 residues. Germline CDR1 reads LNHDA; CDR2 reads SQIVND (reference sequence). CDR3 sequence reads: CASSTLYSGLASYEQYF. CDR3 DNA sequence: TGTGCCAGTAGTACCCTATACTCGGGACTAGCCTCCTACGAGCAGTACTTC.

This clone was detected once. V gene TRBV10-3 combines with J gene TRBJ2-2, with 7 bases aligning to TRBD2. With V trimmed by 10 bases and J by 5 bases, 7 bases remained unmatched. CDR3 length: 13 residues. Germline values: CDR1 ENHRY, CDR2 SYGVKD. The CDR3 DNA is TGTGCCAGCAACGGGGGGATTACCGGGGAGCTGTTTTTT. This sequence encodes CASNGGITGELFF.